This entry lists 25 T cell receptor beta chains sequenced from one sample in a study of shared clonotypes between healthy human individuals. The protocol was immunoSEQ multiplex PCR, while the TCRdb copy is restricted to in-frame clones and leaves out a portion. The sample has hundreds of thousands of clones, 60% to 80% seen once; the top ten hold under 2%. The sample was memory CD4+ T cells sorted from blood. Subset defined: CD45RA-negative fraction. These receptors were obtained from a woman aged 25 to 45 in good health.

This chain connects TRBV6-6 to TRBJ2-7; D is possibly TRBD1 (5 bases). Germline V gene lookup returns CDR1 MNHNY and CDR2 SVGAGI (reference sequence). Trimming pared 2 bases from V and 2 bases from J, leaving 10 bases between. This CDR3 is 14 amino acids long. CDR3 in amino acids: CASSYATVTYEQYF. DNA for the CDR3: TGTGCCAGCAGTTACGCGACAGTAACCTACGAGCAGTACTTC.

J is TRBJ1-2 and V is TRBV19; D gene unclear. Germline V gives CDR1 LNHDA, CDR2 SQIVND (reference sequence). CDR3 length: 11 amino acids. The V gene lost 3 bases and the J gene lost 5 bases, with 4 bases spanning the gap. The DNA of the CDR3 is TGTGCCAGTAGTATGTGGTATGGCTACACCTTC. Protein: CASSMWYGYTF. Full variable domain (rest looked up from reference TRBV19 and TRBJ1-2): DGGITQSPKYLFRKEGQNVTLSCEQNLNHDAMYWYRQDPGQGLRLIYYSQIVNDFQKGDIAEGYSVSREKKESFPLTVTSAQKNPTAFYLCASSMWYGYTFGSGTRLTVV.

This chain links TRBV19 with TRBJ2-1; D might be TRBD2 (6 bases). The germline V gene encodes CDR1 LNHDA and CDR2 SQIVND (reference sequence). V gave up 10 bases and J gave up 7 bases, with 14 bases separating them. The CDR3 contains 12 residues. The CDR3 protein is CATVGSGNEQFF. CDR3 bases: TGTGCCACAGTCGGGAGTGGGAATGAGCAGTTCTTC.

The chain joins TRBV4-2 to TRBJ2-1; TRBD2 might be the D (5 bases). This CDR3 comprises 13 residues. Germline V gives CDR1 LGHNA, CDR2 YNFKEQ. Trimming took 1 base from V and 12 from J, leaving 13 bases between them. The CDR3 reads CASSQVELVTQFF. The CDR3 bases are TGTGCCAGCAGCCAAGTTGAACTAGTTACGCAGTTCTTC.

Worth noting for this clone: Other DNA sequences in the same sample also yield this CDR3. This chain links TRBV10-2 with TRBJ2-2, with 10 nucleotides matching TRBD2. There are 14 residues in the CDR3. Germline CDR1 and CDR2: WSHSY and SAAADI. Trimming at V came to 6 bases and at J to 2 bases, leaving 0 bases not matched to a gene. The CDR3 DNA reads as TGCGCCAGCAGACTAGCGGGAAACACCGGGGAGCTGTTTTTT. Protein: CASRLAGNTGELFF.

This clone was counted between two and nine times. Other DNA sequences from this sample encode an identical CDR3 as well. The chain links TRBV28 to TRBJ1-2; D is uncertain. Germline lookup yields CDR1 MDHEN and CDR2 SYDVKM. The V and J ends lost 3 bases and 2 bases respectively, with 7 bases between them. This CDR3 comprises 13 residues. The DNA of the CDR3 is TGTGCCAGCAGTTTGGGCAGGAACTATGGCTACACCTTC. Translated: CASSLGRNYGYTF.

The gene calls are TRBV6-5 and TRBJ1-1; 10 nucleotides agree with TRBD1. The germline V gene encodes CDR1 MNHEY and CDR2 SVGAGI. The V segment lost 5 bases and the J segment 6 bases; nucleotides outside the gene matches: 6. The CDR3 totals 14 residues. The CDR3 spells CASSHGTGVPEAFF. In nucleotides, the CDR3 is TGTGCCAGCAGTCACGGGACAGGGGTTCCTGAAGCTTTCTTT.

V gene TRBV14 combines with J gene TRBJ1-1; D not certain. Germline values: CDR1 SGHDN, CDR2 FVKESK. The CDR3 has 13 residues. Between the trimmed V and J ends, which lost 0 bases and 5 bases, there was a span of 7 bases. CDR3 sequence: CASSQDWRTEAFF. The CDR3 region has the DNA TGTGCCAGCAGCCAAGATTGGAGGACTGAAGCTTTCTTT. Looking up the rest from reference TRBV14 and TRBJ1-1 gives the full variable domain: EAGVTQFPSHSVIEKGQTVTLRCDPISGHDNLYWYRRVMGKEIKFLLHFVKESKQDESGMPNNRFLAERTGGTYSTLKVQPAELEDSGVYFCASSQDWRTEAFFGQGTRLTVV.

The gene calls are TRBV13 and TRBJ1-1, with 7 bases identical to TRBD1. V dropped 5 bases and J dropped 8; count of bases not matched to a gene: 17. The CDR3 totals 16 residues. In germline, CDR1 is PRHDT, CDR2 FYEKMQ (reference sequence). DNA of the CDR3: TGTGCCAGCAGCATTCCTATTCGGGGACAGAAGGGGGAAGCTTTCTTT. Translated, it gives CASSIPIRGQKGEAFF. Combining the CDR3 with reference TRBV13 and TRBJ1-1 gives the whole variable domain AAGVIQSPRHLIKEKRETATLKCYPIPRHDTVYWYQQGPGQDPQFLISFYEKMQSDKGSIPDRFSAQQFSDYHSELNMSSLELGDSALYFCASSIPIRGQKGEAFFGQGTRLTVV.

J is TRBJ1-1 and V is TRBV19; D call uncertain. CDR1 LNHDA and CDR2 SQIVND come from the germline V gene (reference sequence). Trimming pared 2 bases from V and 6 bases from J, leaving 13 bases between. This CDR3 is 14 amino acids long. The CDR3 region is CASSINPVQSEAFF. For the CDR3, the DNA is TGTGCCAGTAGTATAAACCCAGTCCAATCTGAAGCTTTCTTT.

This chain links TRBV5-4 with TRBJ2-1; 12 nucleotides match TRBD2. V lost 4 bases and J lost 4; bases outside the gene matches: 3. This CDR3 is 15 amino acids long. The germline V gene has CDR1 SGHNT and CDR2 YYREEE (reference sequence). CDR3: CASSGGTSGYNEQFF. The CDR3 DNA reads TGTGCCAGCAGCGGAGGGACTAGCGGGTACAATGAGCAGTTCTTC.

The chain combines TRBV7-6 with TRBJ1-3, with D possibly being TRBD1 (5 bases). Germline lookup yields CDR1 SGHVS and CDR2 FNYEAQ. Deletions cut 5 bases from V and 0 bases from J, with 14 bases between. This CDR3 is 16 amino acids long. For the CDR3, the DNA is TGTGCCAGCAGCCCCGAACAGGTTGACTCTGGAAACACCATATATTTT. This encodes CASSPEQVDSGNTIYF.

This clone was counted a few times. The chain's CDR3 is CASSSGRVPEAFF. The CDR3 DNA sequence: TGTGCCAGCAGCTCCGGCAGGGTCCCTGAAGCTTTCTTT. V and J are TRBV7-8 and TRBJ1-1; tentative D call: TRBD1 (5 bases). Germline V CDR1 and CDR2: SGHVS, FQNEAQ. The V gene lost 4 bases and the J gene lost 6 bases, with 12 bases spanning the gap. CDR3 size: 13 residues.

This chain uses TRBV10-2 with TRBJ1-1, with D possibly TRBD1 on 5 matching bases. CDR1 is WSHSY, CDR2 SAAADI, per germline. The V end was cut by 7 bases, the J end by 3 bases, with 15 bases between. This CDR3 is 14 amino acids long. CDR3 in amino acids: CASTNARGHTEAFF. DNA for the CDR3: TGCGCCAGCACGAATGCGAGGGGTCACACTGAAGCTTTCTTT.

Concerning this clone itself: A much more abundant neighbour one base away suggests this may be a read error. Here the CDR3 DNA reads TGTGCCAGCATGGGTGCGACCACTGAAACTTTCTTT. Protein product: CASMGATTETFF. V usage is TRBV6-6 and J usage is TRBJ1-1; unclear D gene. This CDR3 has 12 amino acids. Germline V lookup: CDR1 MNHNY, CDR2 SVGAGI (reference sequence).

The chain links TRBV5-1 to TRBJ2-2, with no clear D. CDR3 size: 15 residues. V was cut by 4 bases and J by 9 bases, with 19 bases left in between. Looked up from germline, CDR1 is SGHRS and CDR2 is YFSETQ. CDR3 protein: CASSPSLTSARELFF. CDR3 nucleotide sequence: TGCGCCAGCAGCCCCAGCCTGACATCCGCCCGGGAGCTGTTTTTT.

This chain links TRBV18 with TRBJ1-4; maybe TRBD1 (6 bases). CDR1 and CDR2 (germline): KGHSH, LQKENI. The CDR3 is 15 residues long. V was shortened by 3 bases and J by 1 base, with 9 bases between the two germline ends. The CDR3 protein is CASSPYRETNEKLFF. The CDR3 nucleotides are TGTGCCAGCTCACCCTACAGGGAAACTAATGAAAAACTGTTTTTT.

The chain couples TRBV11-2 to TRBJ2-3, with 9 bases that match TRBD1. V was pared by 5 bases and J by 5 bases, with 5 bases of the junction left unmatched. CDR3 length equals 14 residues. Germline V gene sequence: CDR1 SGHAT, CDR2 FQNNGV. CDR3 sequence (DNA): TGTGCCAGCAGCGACGGACAGGGGATAGATACGCAGTATTTT. It is translated as CASSDGQGIDTQYF. Supplemented by reference TRBV11-2 and TRBJ2-3, the full variable domain reads EAGVAQSPRYKIIEKRQSVAFWCNPISGHATLYWYQQILGQGPKLLIQFQNNGVVDDSQLPKDRFSAERLKGVDSTLKIQPAKLEDSAVYLCASSDGQGIDTQYFGPGTRLTVL.

This chain uses TRBV2 with TRBJ1-2, with 7 bases fitting TRBD1. The J segment lost 2 bases and the V segment lost 4 bases, leaving 1 base of the junction unmatched. The CDR3 has 13 residues. Germline values: CDR1 SNHLY, CDR2 FYNNEI. DNA of the CDR3: TGTGCCAGCAGTGTGGGACAGAACTATGGCTACACCTTC. This gives the protein CASSVGQNYGYTF.

The chain has TRBV28 and TRBJ1-5; 8 bases fit TRBD1. The ends lost 5 bases at V and 4 bases at J; junction bases unmatched: 4. Germline V gene lookup returns CDR1 MDHEN and CDR2 SYDVKM. The CDR3 is 14 residues long. This chain's CDR3 is CASSINRGNQPQHF. CDR3 nucleotide sequence: TGTGCCAGCAGTATAAACAGGGGGAATCAGCCCCAGCATTTT.

This chain connects TRBV28 to TRBJ2-5, with D possibly matching TRBD1 (6 bases). The CDR3 loop spans 14 amino acids. With 3 bases removed from V and 2 bases from J, the gap between germline ends came to 10 bases. Per germline, CDR1 MDHEN and CDR2 SYDVKM. CDR3 bases: TGTGCCAGCAGTTTTGGCGGACAGCAAGAGACCCAGTACTTC. Protein sequence: CASSFGGQQETQYF.

This chain joins TRBV6-5 and TRBJ2-1; D remains ambiguous. Germline lookup yields CDR1 MNHEY and CDR2 SVGAGI. The CDR3 contains 13 residues. Trimming left V 5 bases short and J 6 bases short, with 11 bases between. The CDR3 here is CASSPGSVNEQFF. The CDR3 DNA is TGTGCCAGCAGTCCCGGGTCCGTCAATGAGCAGTTCTTC.

The V and J genes are TRBV28 and TRBJ1-3; D is possibly TRBD1 (6 bases). Deletions cut 5 bases from V and 0 bases from J, with 11 bases between. The CDR3 is made up of 15 amino acids. CDR1 is MDHEN and CDR2 is SYDVKM in the germline V gene. The CDR3 loop is CASSRGGLSGNTIYF. The CDR3 bases are TGTGCCAGCAGTCGAGGGGGGCTCTCTGGAAACACCATATATTTT.

The rearrangement links TRBV5-6 to TRBJ1-2; D unresolved. CDR3 length: 17 residues. V gave up 2 bases and J gave up 5 bases, with 22 bases separating them. CDR1 is SGHDT, CDR2 YYEEEE, per germline. The CDR3 DNA reads as TGTGCCAGCAGCTTAGGAGTTGGTTCCCTCACCGGGTATGGCTACACCTTC. It encodes CASSLGVGSLTGYGYTF.

This clone showed up just once. The CDR3 nucleotides are TGCGCCAGCAGTTGGCCCAGCAGTATTTACCGTAATGAAAAACTGTTTTTT. Amino acids: CASSWPSSIYRNEKLFF. V gene TRBV4-1 combines with J gene TRBJ1-4, with unresolved D. CDR3 size: 17 residues. Germline V gene lookup returns CDR1 MGHRA and CDR2 YSYEKL. Deletions cut 6 bases from V and 4 bases from J, with 21 bases between.